The following is a T cell receptor (beta chain) sequence with its context. The sample comes from a study of blood T cell repertoires in COVID-19. Across the study: Both acute and convalescent COVID-19 samples were obtained from the United States, Italy and Spain. Sources were T cells, B-cell-depleted T cells, or PBMCs; the material itself was cDNA or gDNA.

Authors' methods: Reference gene primer amplification yielded estimated nucleated cell counts. Measured with immunoSEQ multiplex PCR; TCRdb has only the in-frame clones, and not every one. The V and J calls and clone size are taken from that table; D and trimming were inferred from the DNA. The sample contains about 220,000 clones, roughly 87% of which appear only once. This sequence was found in a man between 35 and 55 years old with active or convalescent COVID-19. Sequencing was carried out using peripheral blood.

The CDR3: CASSLYRGYNEQFF. In DNA form, the CDR3 reads TGTGCCAGCAGCTTATATAGGGGTTACAATGAGCAGTTCTTC. The J gene is TRBJ2-1, the V gene TRBV5-5, with D possibly TRBD1 on 5 matching bases. The CDR3 totals 14 residues. Germline assignment: CDR1 SGHKS and CDR2 YYEKEE (reference sequence). Trimming took 2 bases from V and 4 from J, leaving 10 bases between them.